The entry that follows covers one T cell receptor (beta chain) sequence. This entry belongs to a study of blood T cell repertoires in COVID-19. The method was immunoSEQ multiplex PCR; TCRdb's version includes in-frame clones alone and lacks a portion of them. The sample yields approximately 380,000 clones, 88% seen once. Germline loops: CDR1 LNHDA, CDR2 SQIVND (reference sequence). V dropped 3 bases and J dropped 0 bases, with 15 bases sitting between them. The CDR3 contains 17 residues. J is TRBJ2-1 and V is TRBV19, with TRBD1 as a possible D gene (6 bases). The sequenced sample consisted of PBMCs or T cells enriched from blood (not recorded which). This TCR derives from a woman aged 18-35 years who had recovered from COVID-19. The CDR3 coding sequence is TGTGCCAGTAGTATCCGCCGGGACACGAGCTCCTACAATGAGCAGTTCTTC. This translates into CASSIRRDTSSYNEQFF.